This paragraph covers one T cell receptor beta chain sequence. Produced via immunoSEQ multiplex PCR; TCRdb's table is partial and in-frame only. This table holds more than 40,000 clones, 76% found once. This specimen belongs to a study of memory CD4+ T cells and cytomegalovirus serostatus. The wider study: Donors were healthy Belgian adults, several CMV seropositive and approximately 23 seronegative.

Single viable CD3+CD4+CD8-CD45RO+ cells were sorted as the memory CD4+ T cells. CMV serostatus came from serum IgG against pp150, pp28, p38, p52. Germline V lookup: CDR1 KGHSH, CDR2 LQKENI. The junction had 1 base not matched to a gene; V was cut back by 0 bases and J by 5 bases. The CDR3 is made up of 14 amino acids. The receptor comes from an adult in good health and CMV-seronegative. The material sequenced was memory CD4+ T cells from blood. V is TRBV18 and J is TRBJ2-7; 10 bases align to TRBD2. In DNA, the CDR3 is TGTGCCAGCTCACCACCGGGACTAGCGAACGAGCAGTACTTC. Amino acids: CASSPPGLANEQYF.